Listed below are T cell receptor beta chains from one sample, sequenced in a study of CD8+ T cells in alopecia areata. Clones were read by immunoSEQ multiplex PCR, and TCRdb kept only the in-frame ones, dropping some. This table holds some 130,000 clones, roughly 64% found once. This sample comprised CD4+ T cells sorted from blood, obtained at week 0. The origin of the receptors is a human donor with alopecia areata. Both conserved end residues are part of each CDR3. The D gene is left open where the match is weak. Clone size is not always given. Where it is, it says once, few, many or a class for expanded clones.

V	J	D	size	CDR3	DNA
TRBV11-2	TRBJ2-7	TRBD2	few	CASSLPGLGSYEQYF	TGTGCCAGCAGCTTACCGGGACTAGGAAGCTACGAGCAGTACTTC
TRBV2	TRBJ2-3	-	-	CASSYSTDTQYF	TGTGCCAGCAGTTACAGCACAGATACGCAGTATTTT
TRBV4-1	TRBJ2-1	-	-	CASSKGGQRGNEQFF	TGCGCCAGCAGCAAAGGCGGCCAGCGTGGGAATGAGCAGTTCTTC
TRBV11-2	TRBJ2-1	TRBD2	-	CASSSRTSGGASEQFF	TGTGCCAGCAGCTCCCGGACTAGCGGGGGGGCTAGTGAGCAGTTCTTC
TRBV30	TRBJ2-7	-	-	CAWSPPPGTSYEQYF	TGTGCCTGGAGCCCCCCCCCAGGGACCTCCTACGAGCAGTACTTC
TRBV29-1	TRBJ1-1	-	few	CSTGDRNTEAFF	TGCAGCACGGGAGACAGGAACACTGAAGCTTTCTTT
TRBV9	TRBJ1-2	-	few	CASSAAGFRGYTF	TGTGCCAGCAGCGCGGCCGGGTTTAGGGGCTACACCTTC
TRBV5-6	TRBJ1-2	-	-	CASSLDPRRGYTF	TGTGCCAGCAGCTTGGACCCCCGACGAGGCTACACCTTC
TRBV7-2	TRBJ1-1	-	-	CASSLGGATPEAFF	TGTGCCAGCAGCTTAGGGGGGGCCACCCCTGAAGCTTTCTTT
TRBV6-5	TRBJ2-3	-	-	CASSYQLPSNTQYF	TGTGCCAGCAGTTACCAGCTTCCTAGCAATACGCAGTATTTT
TRBV4-3	TRBJ1-2	-	-	CASSQEVRVFYGYTF	TGCGCCAGCAGCCAAGAAGTGAGGGTCTTCTATGGCTACACCTTC
TRBV5-1	TRBJ2-5	-	-	CASSLAGMQGETQYF	TGCGCCAGCAGCTTGGCTGGAATGCAGGGGGAGACCCAGTACTTC
TRBV11-2	TRBJ2-3	TRBD1	-	CASSVAQGADTQYF	TGTGCCAGCAGTGTGGCACAGGGGGCCGATACGCAGTATTTT
TRBV10-3	TRBJ2-3	TRBD2	few	CAIRFGSGGQDTQYF	TGTGCCATCCGGTTCGGTAGCGGGGGACAAGATACGCAGTATTTT
TRBV29-1	TRBJ2-7	TRBD2	few	CSVAGGNSYEQYF	TGCAGCGTCGCGGGGGGGAACTCCTACGAGCAGTACTTC
TRBV5-1	TRBJ2-5	TRBD2	-	CASSLGLADPVQETQYF	TGCGCCAGCAGCCTGGGACTAGCGGACCCGGTCCAAGAGACCCAGTACTTC
TRBV30	TRBJ1-1	-	few	CAWSQEITEAFF	TGTGCCTGGAGTCAAGAGATCACTGAAGCTTTCTTT
TRBV7-6	TRBJ2-5	-	-	CASSLRVVQETQYF	TGTGCCAGCAGCCTAAGGGTTGTCCAAGAGACCCAGTACTTC
TRBV5-1	TRBJ2-7	TRBD1	-	CASSLGQGSLEQYF	TGCGCCAGCAGCTTGGGACAGGGATCCTTAGAGCAGTACTTC
TRBV30	TRBJ2-4	TRBD1	-	CAWRATGTGNIQYF	TGTGCCTGGAGGGCGACAGGGACAGGGAACATTCAGTACTTC
TRBV4-1	TRBJ1-1	-	few	CASSQGTVGYTEAFF	TGCGCCAGCAGCCAAGGGACAGTGGGGTACACTGAAGCTTTCTTT
TRBV5-6	TRBJ1-6	-	-	CASSLEGRGNSPLHF	TGTGCCAGCAGCTTGGAAGGCCGGGGAAATTCACCCCTCCACTTT
TRBV5-1	TRBJ1-1	TRBD1	-	CASSPDRGHTEAFF	TGCGCCAGCAGCCCCGACAGGGGACACACTGAAGCTTTCTTT
TRBV7-8	TRBJ1-4	-	-	CASSLTGREKLFF	TGTGCCAGCAGCTTAACGGGACGAGAAAAACTGTTTTTT
TRBV2	TRBJ2-2	TRBD1	-	CASRDSSNTGELFF	TGTGCCAGCCGGGACAGTTCGAACACCGGGGAGCTGTTTTTT
TRBV27	TRBJ1-1	-	few	CASSSEGSVMLNTEAFF	TGTGCCAGCAGTTCCGAGGGGAGCGTTATGTTGAACACTGAAGCTTTCTTT
TRBV29-1	TRBJ1-5	-	few	CSVGRSNQPQHF	TGCAGCGTTGGCAGAAGCAATCAGCCCCAGCATTTT
TRBV29-1	TRBJ2-3	-	few	CSVERQNTDTQYF	TGCAGCGTTGAGAGGCAGAACACAGATACGCAGTATTTT
TRBV4-2	TRBJ2-7	TRBD2	-	CASGLAGRSYEQYF	TGTGCCAGCGGTTTAGCGGGGCGCTCCTACGAGCAGTACTTC
TRBV10-3	TRBJ1-2	-	-	CAISESYGNYGYTF	TGTGCCATCAGTGAGAGCTACGGCAACTATGGCTACACCTTC
TRBV6-1	TRBJ2-5	TRBD1	-	CASSEGGTGYQETQYF	TGTGCCAGCAGTGAAGGGGGGACAGGGTACCAAGAGACCCAGTACTTC
TRBV30	TRBJ1-1	TRBD1	-	CAWSVQDRLNTEAFF	TGTGCCTGGAGTGTGCAGGACAGGCTGAACACTGAAGCTTTCTTT
TRBV2	TRBJ2-3	TRBD2	-	CASSGRTSGTDTQYF	TGTGCCAGCAGTGGCAGGACTAGCGGGACAGATACGCAGTATTTT
TRBV7-2	TRBJ2-1	-	few	CASSSSRRGPKQFF	TGTGCCAGCAGCTCCAGTCGTAGAGGTCCGAAGCAGTTCTTC
TRBV5-4	TRBJ2-7	-	few	CASSWDGGSYEQYF	TGTGCCAGCAGCTGGGATGGGGGCTCCTACGAGCAGTACTTC
TRBV29-1	TRBJ1-1	TRBD1	-	CSVDRTGMNTEAFF	TGCAGCGTTGACAGGACAGGAATGAACACTGAAGCTTTCTTT
TRBV4-1	TRBJ2-1	-	-	CASSQGQAGINEQFF	TGCGCCAGCAGCCAGGGCCAGGCAGGGATCAATGAGCAGTTCTTC
TRBV30	TRBJ1-6	-	-	CAWSVGHRANSSLHF	TGTGCCTGGAGTGTAGGCCACAGGGCGAATTCATCCCTCCACTTT
TRBV4-1	TRBJ1-2	-	-	CASGRVGHGYTF	TGCGCCAGCGGGAGGGTGGGCCATGGCTACACCTTC
TRBV5-1	TRBJ2-6	-	-	CASSLYGRSSSEANVLTF	TGCGCCAGCAGCTTGTATGGCAGATCGAGCTCTGAGGCCAACGTCCTGACTTTC
TRBV7-2	TRBJ2-7	-	-	CASSAYLSYEQYF	TGTGCCAGCAGTGCCTACCTCTCCTACGAGCAGTACTTC
TRBV7-3	TRBJ2-7	TRBD1	-	CASRLTGDVNEQYF	TGTGCCAGCAGGCTCACAGGGGATGTCAACGAGCAGTACTTC
TRBV23-1	TRBJ1-2	-	-	CASRHRDTEDGYTF	TGCGCCAGCAGGCACCGGGACACCGAGGATGGCTACACCTTC
TRBV10-3	TRBJ2-7	-	-	CAIRELDREQYF	TGTGCCATCAGGGAGTTGGATCGCGAGCAGTACTTC
TRBV6-1	TRBJ2-5	TRBD2	-	CASSESLAGLGETQYF	TGTGCCAGCAGTGAATCCCTAGCGGGACTTGGAGAGACCCAGTACTTC
TRBV29-1	TRBJ2-5	TRBD2	few	CSVAGTSGQETQYF	TGCAGCGTTGCCGGGACTAGCGGCCAAGAGACCCAGTACTTC
TRBV7-2	TRBJ2-1	-	few	CASSMTMGAYNEQFF	TGTGCCAGCAGCATGACTATGGGGGCCTACAATGAGCAGTTCTTC
TRBV6-5	TRBJ1-2	-	-	CASSYGRGDGYTF	TGTGCCAGCAGTTACGGCCGAGGGGATGGCTACACCTTC
TRBV9	TRBJ1-2	-	-	CASSPSPRDYGYTF	TGTGCCAGCAGCCCTTCCCCCAGGGACTATGGCTACACCTTC
TRBV5-4	TRBJ1-2	-	-	CASSLRGDYGYTF	TGTGCCAGCAGCTTGCGGGGGGACTATGGCTACACCTTC
TRBV5-1	TRBJ2-1	-	few	CASSLYRHNEQFF	TGCGCCAGCAGCTTATACCGGCACAATGAGCAGTTCTTC
TRBV18	TRBJ1-2	-	-	CASSPPQGNGGYTF	TGTGCCAGCTCACCACCCCAGGGCAATGGTGGCTACACCTTC
TRBV7-9	TRBJ2-7	TRBD2	-	CASSPWGGISYEQYF	TGTGCCAGCAGCCCCTGGGGAGGGATCTCCTACGAGCAGTACTTC
TRBV25-1	TRBJ1-6	-	-	CASNESAIDNSPLHF	TGTGCCAGCAATGAAAGTGCGATCGATAATTCACCCCTCCACTTT
TRBV7-8	TRBJ1-5	-	-	CASSLGGNSNQPQHF	TGTGCCAGCAGCTTAGGGGGGAATAGCAATCAGCCCCAGCATTTT